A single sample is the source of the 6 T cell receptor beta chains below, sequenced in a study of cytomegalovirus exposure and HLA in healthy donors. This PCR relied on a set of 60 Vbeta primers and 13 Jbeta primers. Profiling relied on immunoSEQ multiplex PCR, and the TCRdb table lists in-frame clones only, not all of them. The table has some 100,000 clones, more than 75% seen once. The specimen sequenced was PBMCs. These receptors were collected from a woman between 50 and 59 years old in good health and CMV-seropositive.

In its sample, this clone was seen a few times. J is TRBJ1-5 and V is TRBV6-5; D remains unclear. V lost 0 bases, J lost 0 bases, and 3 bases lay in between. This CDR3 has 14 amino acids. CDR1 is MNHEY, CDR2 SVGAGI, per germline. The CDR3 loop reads CASSYSGSNQPQHF. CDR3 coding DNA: TGTGCCAGCAGTTACTCCGGTAGCAATCAGCCCCAGCATTTT.

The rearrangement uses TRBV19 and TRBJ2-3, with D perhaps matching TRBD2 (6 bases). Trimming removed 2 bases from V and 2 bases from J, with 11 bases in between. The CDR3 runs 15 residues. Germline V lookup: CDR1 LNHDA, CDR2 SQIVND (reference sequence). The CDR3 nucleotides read TGTGCCAGTAGTATATCGGAGGGACCCACAGATACGCAGTATTTT. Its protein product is CASSISEGPTDTQYF.

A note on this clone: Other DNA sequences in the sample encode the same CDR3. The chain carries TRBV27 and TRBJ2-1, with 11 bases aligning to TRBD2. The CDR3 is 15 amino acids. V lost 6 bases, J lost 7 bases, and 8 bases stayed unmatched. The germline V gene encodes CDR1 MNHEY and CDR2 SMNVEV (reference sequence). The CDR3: CASSTLAGVRNEQFF. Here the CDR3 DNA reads TGTGCCAGCAGCACACTAGCGGGAGTAAGGAATGAGCAGTTCTTC.

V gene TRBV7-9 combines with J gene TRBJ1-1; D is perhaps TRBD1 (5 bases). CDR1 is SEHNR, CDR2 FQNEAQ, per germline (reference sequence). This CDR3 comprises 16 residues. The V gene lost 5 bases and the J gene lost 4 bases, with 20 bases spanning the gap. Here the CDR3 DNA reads TGTGCCAGCAGCGAAGCCGGGGGACCTCAGGGCACTGAAGCTTTCTTT. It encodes CASSEAGGPQGTEAFF.

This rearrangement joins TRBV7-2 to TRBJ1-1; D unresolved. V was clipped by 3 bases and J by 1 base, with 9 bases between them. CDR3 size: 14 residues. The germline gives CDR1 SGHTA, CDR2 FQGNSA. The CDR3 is CASSLTAGNTEAFF. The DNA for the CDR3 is TGTGCCAGCAGCTTGACCGCGGGGAACACTGAAGCTTTCTTT.

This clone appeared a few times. CDR3 in amino acids: CAISESLGQGNEQYF. DNA for the CDR3: TGTGCCATCAGTGAGTCGTTGGGACAGGGAAACGAGCAGTACTTC. The chain links TRBV10-3 to TRBJ2-7; 9 bases align to TRBD1. The germline V gene encodes CDR1 ENHRY and CDR2 SYGVKD. The CDR3 has 15 amino acids. The ends lost 0 bases at V and 5 bases at J; junction bases unmatched: 5.